These 13 T cell receptor beta chains share one sample of origin, sequenced in a study of radiation and T cells in renal cell carcinoma. Time point denoted: baseline pretreatment blood. Stated treatment: 15 Gy SBRT to primary tumor, nephrectomy 4 weeks later. Clones were sequenced by immunoSEQ multiplex PCR, and TCRdb holds only the in-frame ones, with some missing. This sample has 130,000 to 150,000 clones; around 89% occur once, and the top ten carry around 4%. Material: blood, obtained from a patient whose treatment included radiotherapy and nephrectomy. These receptors all come from a woman between 70 and 85 years old with renal cell carcinoma.

CDR3 protein: CASSSKQGAGSGNTIYF. CDR3 DNA sequence: TGTGCCAGCAGTTCGAAGCAGGGGGCAGGGTCTGGAAACACCATATATTTT. The chain uses TRBV5-4 and TRBJ1-3; TRBD1 matches at 8 bases. Germline V gives CDR1 SGHNT, CDR2 YYREEE (reference sequence). After removal of 5 bases from V and 1 base from J, the junction contained 11 bases not matched to a gene. This CDR3 is 17 amino acids long.

The chain has TRBV5-4 and TRBJ1-2; D remains unclear. The CDR3 runs 15 residues. CDR1 SGHNT and CDR2 YYREEE come from the germline V gene (reference sequence). The CDR3 loop reads CASLLSGGANYGYTF. CDR3 in DNA: TGTGCAAGCCTTCTTAGTGGCGGAGCTAACTATGGCTACACCTTC.

This chain uses TRBV27 with TRBJ1-2; perhaps TRBD1 as D (5 bases). The CDR3 extends over 13 amino acids. Germline-derived CDR1 and CDR2 are MNHEY and SMNVEV (reference sequence). The V and J ends lost 7 bases and 5 bases respectively, with 14 bases between them. The CDR3 reads CASKRGGGYGYTF. The DNA of the CDR3 is TGTGCCAGCAAGAGGGGCGGGGGATATGGCTACACCTTC.

V is TRBV27 and J is TRBJ1-5; the match to TRBD1 covers 7 bases. Germline lookup yields CDR1 MNHEY and CDR2 SMNVEV (reference sequence). CDR3 length equals 16 residues. V shed 5 bases and J 5 bases; nucleotides not matched to a gene: 12. CDR3 coding DNA: TGTGCCAGCAGTAGAAGACAGGGCTTAGTGGATCAGCCCCAGCATTTT. This codes for CASSRRQGLVDQPQHF.

The chain combines TRBV5-6 with TRBJ1-4, with unresolved D. The CDR3 extends over 14 amino acids. In germline, CDR1 is SGHDT, CDR2 YYEEEE. V was pared by 2 bases and J by 0 bases, with 5 bases between. CDR3 sequence: CASSFIATNEKLFF. In nucleotides, the CDR3 is TGTGCCAGCAGCTTTATAGCAACTAATGAAAAACTGTTTTTT. Full variable domain (outside the CDR3, taken from reference TRBV5-6 and TRBJ1-4): DAGVTQSPTHLIKTRGQQVTLRCSPKSGHDTVSWYQQALGQGPQFIFQYYEEEERQRGNFPDRFSGHQFPNYSSELNVNALLLGDSALYLCASSFIATNEKLFFGSGTQLSVL.

The count of this clone is one. This chain's CDR3 is CASSRVVGAKYEQYF. The CDR3 DNA is TGCGCCAGCAGCCGCGTGGTGGGGGCCAAGTACGAGCAGTACTTC. V gene TRBV5-1 combines with J gene TRBJ2-7; TRBD1 is a possible D gene (6 bases). Germline values: CDR1 SGHRS, CDR2 YFSETQ. V shed 4 bases and J shed 4 bases, with 18 bases lying between them. There are 15 residues in the CDR3.

This chain links TRBV5-1 with TRBJ1-6; D may be TRBD1 (5 bases). Trimming pared 1 base from V and 10 bases from J, leaving 18 bases between. CDR1 is SGHRS and CDR2 is YFSETQ in the germline V gene. The CDR3 runs to 16 residues. The CDR3 coding sequence is TGCGCCAGCAGCTTGCGTCCCGGGGGAGAGGGGTCACCCCTCCACTTT. Amino acids: CASSLRPGGEGSPLHF.

The genes are TRBV19 and TRBJ1-1; D might be TRBD1 (5 bases). This CDR3 is built from 12 residues. Trimming took 11 bases from V and 1 from J, leaving 11 bases between them. CDR1 is LNHDA, CDR2 SQIVND, per germline (reference sequence). CDR3 loop: CAVGDRNTEAFF. In DNA, the CDR3 is TGTGCCGTGGGAGACAGGAACACTGAAGCTTTCTTT.

The chain carries TRBV19 and TRBJ1-4; 9 bases line up with TRBD1. Germline assignment: CDR1 LNHDA and CDR2 SQIVND (reference sequence). This CDR3 contains 17 residues. V lost 3 bases and J lost 10; bases outside the gene matches: 15. For the CDR3, the DNA is TGTGCCAGTAGTATCTTCCAAACACAGGGGGCGCAGGGAAAACTGTTTTTT. Its translation is CASSIFQTQGAQGKLFF. The whole variable domain, remainder taken from reference TRBV19 and TRBJ1-4, is DGGITQSPKYLFRKEGQNVTLSCEQNLNHDAMYWYRQDPGQGLRLIYYSQIVNDFQKGDIAEGYSVSREKKESFPLTVTSAQKNPTAFYLCASSIFQTQGAQGKLFFGSGTQLSVL.

The chain recombines TRBV29-1 with TRBJ2-5; 8 bases fit TRBD1. V lost 7 bases and J lost 2; bases outside the gene matches: 9. CDR1 is SQVTM and CDR2 is ANQGSEA in the germline V gene. The CDR3 extends over 14 amino acids. CDR3 amino acids: CSGALGTGQETQYF. Written as DNA, the CDR3 is TGCAGCGGTGCGCTAGGGACAGGTCAAGAGACCCAGTACTTC.

The chain has TRBV6-5 and TRBJ1-4; D unclear. The CDR3 consists of 14 residues. CDR1 MNHEY and CDR2 SVGAGI come from the germline V gene. Trimming stripped 5 bases from V and 5 bases from J, with 12 bases between. The CDR3 protein is CASSLTISNEKLFF. The CDR3 DNA is TGTGCCAGCAGTCTCACCATCTCCAATGAAAAACTGTTTTTT.

This chain uses TRBV5-1 with TRBJ1-4, with D perhaps TRBD1 (6 bases). CDR1 SGHRS and CDR2 YFSETQ come from the germline V gene. This CDR3 is 18 amino acids long. The V end was cut by 0 bases, the J end by 8 bases, with 23 bases between. CDR3: CASSLDGQGKGLGEKLFF. The DNA of the CDR3 is TGCGCCAGCAGCTTGGATGGGCAGGGGAAGGGGCTAGGAGAAAAACTGTTTTTT.

This rearrangement joins TRBV7-2 to TRBJ1-6, with D maybe TRBD1 (5 bases). This CDR3 contains 14 residues. Trimming shortened V by 5 bases and J by 9 bases, and 14 bases separated the two germline ends. Germline CDR1 reads SGHTA; CDR2 reads FQGNSA. CDR3 in amino acids: CASSRGEIASPLHF. The CDR3 DNA reads as TGTGCCAGCAGCAGAGGGGAGATTGCTTCACCCCTCCACTTT.